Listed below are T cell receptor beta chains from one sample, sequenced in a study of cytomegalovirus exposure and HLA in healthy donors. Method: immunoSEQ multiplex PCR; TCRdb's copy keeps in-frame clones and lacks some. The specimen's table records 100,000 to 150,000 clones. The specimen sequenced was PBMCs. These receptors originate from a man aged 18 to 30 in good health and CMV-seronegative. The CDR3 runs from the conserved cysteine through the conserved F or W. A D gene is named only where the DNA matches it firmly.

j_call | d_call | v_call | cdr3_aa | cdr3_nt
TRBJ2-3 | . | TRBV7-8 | CASSLVDTNTQYF | TGTGCCAGCAGCTTAGTGGACACCAATACGCAGTATTTT
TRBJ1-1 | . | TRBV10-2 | CASSDRVGFTEAFF | TGCGCCAGCAGTGACCGGGTTGGGTTCACTGAAGCTTTCTTT
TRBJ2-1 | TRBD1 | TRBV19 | CASRFSGQGDYNEQFF | TGTGCCAGTAGATTCTCGGGACAGGGGGACTACAATGAGCAGTTCTTC
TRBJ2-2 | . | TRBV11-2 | CASIGFRDTGELFF | TGTGCCAGCATTGGGTTTCGGGACACCGGGGAGCTGTTTTTT
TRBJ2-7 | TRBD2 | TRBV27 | CASSQIPGGYEQYF | TGTGCCAGCAGTCAAATCCCGGGAGGCTACGAGCAGTACTTC
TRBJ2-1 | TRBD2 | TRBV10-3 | CAISDPGLALRGIGEQFF | TGTGCCATCAGTGACCCCGGACTAGCGCTAAGGGGCATTGGTGAGCAGTTCTTC
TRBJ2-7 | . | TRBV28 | CASAYSARDEQYF | TGTGCCAGCGCCTACAGCGCGAGGGACGAGCAGTACTTC
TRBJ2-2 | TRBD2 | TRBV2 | CASDPAGGNTGELFF | TGTGCCAGCGACCCAGCGGGAGGGAACACCGGGGAGCTGTTTTTT
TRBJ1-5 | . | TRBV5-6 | CASSHTPWTVYSNQPQHF | TGTGCCAGCAGCCACACCCCTTGGACAGTTTATAGCAATCAGCCCCAGCATTTT
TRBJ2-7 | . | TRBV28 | CASIRAGISYEQYF | TGTGCCAGCATAAGGGCAGGGATTTCCTACGAGCAGTACTTC
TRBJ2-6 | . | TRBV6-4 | CASSERTSSGANVLTF | TGTGCCAGCAGTGAACGAACTAGCTCTGGGGCCAACGTCCTGACTTTC
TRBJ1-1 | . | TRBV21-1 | CASSKALPGNTEAFF | TGTGCCAGCAGCAAAGCGCTTCCCGGGAACACTGAAGCTTTCTTT
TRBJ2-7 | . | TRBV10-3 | CAISRLRDSSSYEQYF | TGTGCCATCAGCAGATTACGGGACTCAAGCTCCTACGAGCAGTACTTC
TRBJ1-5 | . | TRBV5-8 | CASSVRVNSNQPQHF | TGTGCCAGCAGCGTGAGGGTTAATAGCAATCAGCCCCAGCATTTT
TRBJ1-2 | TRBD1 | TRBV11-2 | CASSPTRDSYGYTF | TGTGCCAGCAGCCCCACCCGGGACAGCTATGGCTACACCTTC
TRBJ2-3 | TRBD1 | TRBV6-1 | CASSEWGQPPADTQYF | TGTGCCAGCAGTGAATGGGGACAGCCCCCGGCAGATACGCAGTATTTT
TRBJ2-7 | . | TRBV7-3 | CASSLVAESSYEQYF | TGTGCCAGCAGCTTAGTAGCGGAGAGCTCCTACGAGCAGTACTTC
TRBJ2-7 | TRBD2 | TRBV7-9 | CASSSRLAGVSYEQYF | TGTGCCAGCAGCTCGAGACTAGCGGGAGTTAGTTACGAGCAGTACTTC
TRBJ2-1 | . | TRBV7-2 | CASRAVLEQFF | TGTGCCTCCAGGGCAGTACTTGAGCAGTTCTTC
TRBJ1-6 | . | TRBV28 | CASIPSTGYNSPLHF | TGTGCCAGCATTCCTTCGACAGGATATAATTCACCCCTCCACTTT
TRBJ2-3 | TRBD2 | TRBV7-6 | CASSPTSGGPTDTQYF | TGTGCCAGCAGCCCGACTAGCGGGGGCCCTACAGATACGCAGTATTTT
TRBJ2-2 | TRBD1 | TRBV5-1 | CASSLRTGGLNTGELFF | TGCGCCAGCAGCCTGAGGACAGGGGGATTGAACACCGGGGAGCTGTTTTTT
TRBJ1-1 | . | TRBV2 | CASSPTGPTGRAEAFF | TGTGCCAGCAGTCCTACAGGCCCCACTGGGAGGGCTGAAGCTTTCTTT
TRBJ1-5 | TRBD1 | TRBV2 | CASSVGTDYSNQPQHF | TGTGCCAGCAGTGTAGGGACAGACTATAGCAATCAGCCCCAGCATTTT
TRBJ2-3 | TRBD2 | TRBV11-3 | CASSSPTSGRSTDTQYF | TGTGCCAGCAGCTCGCCGACTAGCGGGAGGAGCACAGATACGCAGTATTTT
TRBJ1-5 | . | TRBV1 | CTSSQELNQPQHF | TGCACCAGCAGCCAAGAATTAAATCAGCCCCAGCATTTT
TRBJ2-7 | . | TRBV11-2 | CASSLLASSYEQYF | TGTGCCAGCAGCTTATTAGCAAGCTCCTACGAGCAGTACTTC
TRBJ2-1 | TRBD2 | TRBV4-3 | CASSAGTSGYNEQFF | TGCGCCAGCAGCGCCGGGACTAGCGGATACAATGAGCAGTTCTTC
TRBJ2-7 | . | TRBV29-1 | CSVGTWFGQYF | TGCAGCGTTGGAACCTGGTTCGGGCAGTACTTC
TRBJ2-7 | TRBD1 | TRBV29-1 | CSLETGTGSYEQYF | TGCAGCCTCGAAACCGGGACAGGCTCCTACGAGCAGTACTTC
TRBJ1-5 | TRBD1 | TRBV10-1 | CATTRTGPDQPQHF | TGCGCCACGACCAGGACAGGGCCCGATCAGCCCCAGCATTTT
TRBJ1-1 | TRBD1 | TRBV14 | CASSLWTGTMDYTEAFF | TGTGCCAGCAGCTTATGGACAGGGACAATGGATTACACTGAAGCTTTCTTT
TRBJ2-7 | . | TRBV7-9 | CASSFYLGVYEQYF | TGTGCCAGCAGCTTCTATCTTGGAGTCTACGAGCAGTACTTC
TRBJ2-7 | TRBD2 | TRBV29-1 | CSVVWGTIYEQYF | TGCAGCGTTGTGTGGGGGACTATCTACGAGCAGTACTTC
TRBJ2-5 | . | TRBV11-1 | CASSLVRVGETQYF | TGTGCCAGCAGCTTAGTGCGGGTGGGAGAGACCCAGTACTTC
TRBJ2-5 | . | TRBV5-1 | CASSPQVGLARQTQYF | TGCGCCAGCAGCCCCCAGGTAGGGCTAGCTAGGCAGACCCAGTACTTC
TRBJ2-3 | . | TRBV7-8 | CASSLDPGLGDTQYF | TGTGCCAGCAGCTTAGATCCGGGATTGGGAGATACGCAGTATTTT
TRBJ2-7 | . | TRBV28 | CASSPIGLGSSYEQYF | TGTGCCAGCAGTCCAATCGGACTGGGGAGCTCCTACGAGCAGTACTTC
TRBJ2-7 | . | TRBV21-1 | CASSPGWAKTASYEQYF | TGTGCCAGCAGCCCTGGATGGGCTAAAACGGCGTCCTACGAGCAGTACTTC
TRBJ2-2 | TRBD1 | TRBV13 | CASARTGDYTGELFF | TGTGCCAGCGCCAGGACAGGGGACTACACCGGGGAGCTGTTTTTT
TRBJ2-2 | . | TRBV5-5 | CASSLEGLNTGELFF | TGTGCCAGCAGCTTAGAGGGATTGAACACCGGGGAGCTGTTTTTT
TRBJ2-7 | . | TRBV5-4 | CASSLGPFNSYEQYF | TGTGCCAGCAGCTTGGGTCCGTTTAATAGCTACGAGCAGTACTTC
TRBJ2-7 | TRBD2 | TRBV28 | CASSLFPTTGTSYEQYF | TGTGCCAGCAGTTTATTCCCCACAACCGGGACTAGCTACGAGCAGTACTTC
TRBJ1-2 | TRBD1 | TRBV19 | CASSLLTTGPYGYTF | TGTGCCAGTAGTCTACTAACGACAGGGCCCTATGGCTACACCTTC
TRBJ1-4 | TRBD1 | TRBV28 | CASILSGTGGEKLFF | TGTGCCAGCATTTTATCCGGGACAGGAGGTGAAAAACTGTTTTTT
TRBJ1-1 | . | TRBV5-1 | CASSLFIPGTEAFF | TGCGCCAGCAGCTTGTTCATTCCGGGCACTGAAGCTTTCTTT
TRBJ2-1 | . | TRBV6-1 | CATLQSGSYNEQFF | TGTGCCACCCTTCAATCGGGCTCCTACAATGAGCAGTTCTTC
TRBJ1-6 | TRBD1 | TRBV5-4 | CASSSGTGGSSSPLHF | TGTGCCAGCAGCTCCGGGACAGGGGGCTCAAGTTCACCCCTCCACTTT
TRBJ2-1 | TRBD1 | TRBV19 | CASSDRGRRDEQFF | TGTGCCAGTAGTGACAGGGGGCGTAGGGATGAGCAGTTCTTC
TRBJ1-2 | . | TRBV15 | CATSRDYSGGFGYTF | TGTGCCACCAGCAGAGATTACTCGGGGGGCTTTGGCTACACCTTC
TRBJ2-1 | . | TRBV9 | CASSGNNEQFF | TGTGCCAGCAGCGGTAACAATGAGCAGTTCTTC